This is a list of T cell receptor beta chains from one sample in a study of identical twins. One entry per CDR3 protein results from TCRdb running MiXCR on the 5' RACE reads. The repertoire consists of about 660,000 distinct CDR3 sequences, with under 9% occurring once and the leading ten covering around 0.95%. In addition, the sample was reused for a study of yellow fever vaccine responses in identical twins.

Sample: PBMCs. The receptors were gathered from a young woman in good health. Each CDR3 is given without its conserved first and last residue. The D gene is left open where the match is weak.

>TRBV3-1|TRBJ2-1|.
ASSQDGWSGNEQF
>TRBV27|TRBJ2-5|.
ASSSPLGTQY
>TRBV15|TRBJ2-3|.
ATSSGQSSTDTQY
>TRBV7-8|TRBJ2-2|TRBD2
ASSSSVAGGWELF
>TRBV6-1|TRBJ2-7|.
ASRRSGDVAYEQY
>TRBV24-1|TRBJ2-6|.
ATSDLPDSGANVLT
>TRBV5-1|TRBJ2-1|.
ASSLPSPEQF
>TRBV6-5|TRBJ2-3|TRBD2
ASSYRNSGTLADTQY
>TRBV20-1|TRBJ1-2|.
SAGGARYGYT
>TRBV6-5|TRBJ2-3|.
ASSYSTGVHHTDTQY
>TRBV27|TRBJ2-3|.
ASSLVWTDTQY
>TRBV25-1|TRBJ2-1|.
ASSERSRSSEQF
>TRBV4-3|TRBJ1-1|.
ASSQDSTESTEAF
>TRBV7-2|TRBJ2-2|.
ASSLEGRSNTGELF
>TRBV3-1|TRBJ2-3|TRBD2
ASTRISGGASRSTDTQY
>TRBV6-2/TRBV6-3|TRBJ1-1|.
ASSYSLTDMNTEAF
>TRBV11-2|TRBJ2-2|.
ASSLAQGTGELF
>TRBV12-3/TRBV12-4|TRBJ2-3|TRBD2
ASALLAGAVTDTQY
>TRBV29-1|TRBJ2-7|.
SVVRTDTYEQY
>TRBV6-1|TRBJ2-7|TRBD1
ASSAGGSMSYEQY
>TRBV6-1|TRBJ2-5|TRBD2
ASSRPGLGQETQY
>TRBV20-1|TRBJ2-7|TRBD2
SARTEFAGAYEQY
>TRBV5-6|TRBJ2-5|TRBD2
ASSSLAGRQETQY
>TRBV4-1|TRBJ2-7|.
ASSRLQGSYEQY
>TRBV7-9|TRBJ2-1|.
ASSPSGGSNEQF
>TRBV29-1|TRBJ2-5|.
SVEGLSLETQY
>TRBV20-1|TRBJ2-3|.
SARDLQREGGTDTQY
>TRBV25-1|TRBJ2-7|TRBD2
ASSEPWGTSGRSEQY
>TRBV6-1|TRBJ2-5|.
ASNGPRPGKETQY
>TRBV7-2|TRBJ2-5|.
ASSLQGPGTQY
>TRBV25-1|TRBJ2-2|.
ASKPIGAGTGELF
>TRBV28|TRBJ2-2|.
ASSSGASFQGELF
>TRBV7-9|TRBJ1-5|.
ASSFHQPQH
>TRBV28|TRBJ2-3|TRBD1
ASRTGTDGTDTQY
>TRBV5-1|TRBJ2-3|.
ASSLEWGGLDTQY
>TRBV4-3|TRBJ1-2|.
ASSQEFWQHGYT
>TRBV10-3|TRBJ2-5|TRBD2
AISESVAGELQETQY
>TRBV5-1|TRBJ1-6|.
ASSPHQGSPLH
>TRBV4-3|TRBJ1-2|.
ASSQDKWVGSYGYT
>TRBV6-2/TRBV6-3|TRBJ2-7|TRBD2
ASSYSIAREGYEQY
>TRBV3-1|TRBJ2-3|TRBD1
ASSQYGTGGYSDTQY
>TRBV20-1|TRBJ1-2|TRBD1
SATDRITGYT
>TRBV3-1|TRBJ2-7|.
ASSQATASSYEQY
>TRBV27|TRBJ1-5|.
ASSLSVDSNQPQH
>TRBV4-1|TRBJ2-1|TRBD1
ASSQEGTGKGNEQF
>TRBV7-3|TRBJ2-1|TRBD2
ASSLSGGARVDEQF
>TRBV29-1|TRBJ2-3|TRBD2
SVGDPRAGGTTRTDTQY
>TRBV27|TRBJ2-7|TRBD1
ASRGQASYEQY
>TRBV6-2/TRBV6-3|TRBJ1-1|TRBD1
ASSQGAGAF
>TRBV7-2|TRBJ2-5|TRBD1
ASSFAPGQGKETQY
>TRBV12-3/TRBV12-4|TRBJ2-1|.
ASRKNRGKIQETSTDEQF
>TRBV6-5|TRBJ1-6|.
ASSWQGSPLH
>TRBV24-1|TRBJ2-3|TRBD1
ATSDYRGRNTDTQY
>TRBV4-1|TRBJ2-3|.
ASSQANYRHTDTQY
>TRBV7-9|TRBJ1-6|TRBD1
ASSPGTGTNSPLH